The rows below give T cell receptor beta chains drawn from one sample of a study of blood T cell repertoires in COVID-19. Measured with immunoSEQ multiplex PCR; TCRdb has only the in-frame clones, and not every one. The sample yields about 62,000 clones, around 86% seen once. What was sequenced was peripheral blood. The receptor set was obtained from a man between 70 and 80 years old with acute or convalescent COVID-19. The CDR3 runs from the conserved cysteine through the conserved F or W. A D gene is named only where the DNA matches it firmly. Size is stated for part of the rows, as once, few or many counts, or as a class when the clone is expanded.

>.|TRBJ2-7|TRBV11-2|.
TGTGCCAGCAGCTTAGATCTCAGGGCCTACGAGCAGTACTTC
CASSLDLRAYEQYF
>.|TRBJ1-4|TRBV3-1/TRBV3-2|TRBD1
TGTGCCAGCAGCCAAACAGGGGGCGCACGGGAAAAACTGTTTTTT
CASSQTGGAREKLFF
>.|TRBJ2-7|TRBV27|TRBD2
TGTGCCAGCAGAACCTTGACCAGCGGGAGGACTTACGAGCAGTACTTC
CASRTLTSGRTYEQYF
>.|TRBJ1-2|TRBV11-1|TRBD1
TGTGCCAGCAGCCGGACAGGGAACGGACTCTATGGCTACACCTTC
CASSRTGNGLYGYTF
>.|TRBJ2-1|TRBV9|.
TGTGCCAGCAGCGTAGAGTGGCTAGCGTCCTACAATGAGCAGTTCTTC
CASSVEWLASYNEQFF
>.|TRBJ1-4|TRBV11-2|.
TGTGCCAGCAGCTTCGGACAGCCAACTAATGAAAAACTGTTTTTT
CASSFGQPTNEKLFF
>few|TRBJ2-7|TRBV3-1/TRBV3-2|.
TGTGCCAGCAGCCCGGGCTCATTTAAGGGGGAGCAGTACTTC
CASSPGSFKGEQYF
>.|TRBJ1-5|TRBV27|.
TGTGCCAGCAGTTCCCCCAGTAACAATCAGCCCCAGCATTTT
CASSSPSNNQPQHF
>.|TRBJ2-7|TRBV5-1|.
TGCGCCAGCAGCTTGGGGATTCGGGATGACTCCTACGAGCAGTACTTC
CASSLGIRDDSYEQYF
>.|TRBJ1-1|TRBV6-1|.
TGTGCCAGCAGTGAATACGGAGCCACCGTCGGCGCGATGTTCTTT
CASSEYGATVGAMFF
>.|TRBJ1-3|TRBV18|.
TGTGCCAGCTCCCCGGCGGCGGTAGTCTCTGGAAACACCATATATTTT
CASSPAAVVSGNTIYF
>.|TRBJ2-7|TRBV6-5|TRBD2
TGTGCCAGCAGGGTAGCGGGAGTCTCCTACGAGCAGTACTTC
CASRVAGVSYEQYF
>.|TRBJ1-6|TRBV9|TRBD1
TGTGCCAGCAGCCCTAGGACAGGGAACGGTTCACCCCTCCACTTT
CASSPRTGNGSPLHF
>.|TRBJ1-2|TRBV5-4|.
TGTGCCAGCAGCTTTGGGGAGTATGGCTACACCTTC
CASSFGEYGYTF
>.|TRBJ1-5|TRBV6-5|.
TGTGCCAGCAGTTGGAGTTGGAGCAATCAGCCCCAGCATTTT
CASSWSWSNQPQHF
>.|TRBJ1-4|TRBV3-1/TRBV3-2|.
TGTGCCAGCAGCCAAAGAGGTCATGCAACTAATGAAAAACTGTTTTTT
CASSQRGHATNEKLFF
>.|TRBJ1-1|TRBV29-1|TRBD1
TGCAGCGCAGACAGGGCTAGGGTGTTCCCTTTT
CSADRARVFPF
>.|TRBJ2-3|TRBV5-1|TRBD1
TGCGCCAGCAGCTTACAGGGGGCGGTCACAGATACGCAGTATTTT
CASSLQGAVTDTQYF
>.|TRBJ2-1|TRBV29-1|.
TGCAGCGGTGCCCCTATGTCCGGTGAAAATGAGCAGTTCTTC
CSGAPMSGENEQFF
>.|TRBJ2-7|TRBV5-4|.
TGTGCCAGCAGTCGGGGGGGACAGGGAGTTACCTACGAGCAGTACTTC
CASSRGGQGVTYEQYF
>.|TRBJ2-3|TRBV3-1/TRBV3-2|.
TGTGCCAGCAGCCAGTCCAGAAATACGCAGTATTTT
CASSQSRNTQYF
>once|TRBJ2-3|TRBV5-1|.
TGCGCCAGCAGCCCCCCTACTAGCACAGATACGCAGTATTTT
CASSPPTSTDTQYF
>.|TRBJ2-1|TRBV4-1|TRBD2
TGCGCCAGCAGCCGAGACCTTAGCGGGGGCGGGCATGAGCAGTTCTTC
CASSRDLSGGGHEQFF
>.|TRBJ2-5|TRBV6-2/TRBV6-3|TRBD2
TGTGCCAGCAGTGACCCGACTAGCGGGGGGAATTTACAAGAGACCCAGTACTTC
CASSDPTSGGNLQETQYF
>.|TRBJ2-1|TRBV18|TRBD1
TGTGCCAGCTCACTCGGGACAGGGTACGAGCAGTTCTTC
CASSLGTGYEQFF
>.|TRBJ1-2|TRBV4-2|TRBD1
TGTGCCAGCAGCCAAGAAACCTTGACAGGGGGCCGTGGCTACACCTTC
CASSQETLTGGRGYTF
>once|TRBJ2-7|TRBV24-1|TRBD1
TGTGCCACCAGTGTCGCGACAGGGAGTATGGGGCAGTACTTC
CATSVATGSMGQYF
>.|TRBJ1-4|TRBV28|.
TGTGCCAGCAGTTCCCCAGGGGCAAGAGTAGTTAAACTGTTTTTT
CASSSPGARVVKLFF
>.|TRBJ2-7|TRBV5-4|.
TGTGAGAGGAGGGAAGGGTTGCACGAGCAGTACTTC
CERREGLHEQYF
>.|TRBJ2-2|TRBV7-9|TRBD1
TGTGCCAGCAGCAAGGACAGGGACAGGCACACCGGGGAGCTGTTTTTT
CASSKDRDRHTGELFF
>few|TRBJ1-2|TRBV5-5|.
TGTGCCAGCAGCTTGGAAGAGGGCCGTGGCTACACCTTC
CASSLEEGRGYTF
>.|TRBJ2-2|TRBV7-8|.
TGTGCCAGCAGCGAAAGACAGGCCTTGGGGTCCGAGGAGCTGTTTTTT
CASSERQALGSEELFF
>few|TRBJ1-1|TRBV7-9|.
TGTGCCAGCAGCTTAGTGTTAGACACTGAAGCTTTCTTT
CASSLVLDTEAFF
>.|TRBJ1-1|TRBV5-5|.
TGTGCCAGCAGCTTATTATCTAAGAACACTGAAGCTTTCTTT
CASSLLSKNTEAFF
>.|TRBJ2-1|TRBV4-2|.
TGTGCCAGCAGCCTTTGGGTCGAGGGAGCGAATGAGCAGTTCTTC
CASSLWVEGANEQFF
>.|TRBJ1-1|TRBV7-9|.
TGTGCCAGCAGCTTAGCGGTCAGGGTTCGAAATACTGAAGCTTTCTTT
CASSLAVRVRNTEAFF
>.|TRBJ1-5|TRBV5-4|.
TGTGCCAGCAGCTTGGAGGGGCAGCCCCAGCATTTT
CASSLEGQPQHF
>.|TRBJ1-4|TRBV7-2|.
TGTGCCAGCAGCTTACAGACAGGAGGTGGAAAACTGTTTTTT
CASSLQTGGGKLFF
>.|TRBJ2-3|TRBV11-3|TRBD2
TGTGCCAGCAGCCTTAGCGGGGGGGCTGCAGATACGCAGTATTTT
CASSLSGGAADTQYF
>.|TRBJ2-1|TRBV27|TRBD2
TGTGCCAGCAGTCAAAGCGGTTTTGGGAGAGCGGGAGGGTTAATAAATGAGCAGTTCTTC
CASSQSGFGRAGGLINEQFF
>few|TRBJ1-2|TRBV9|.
TGTGCCAGCAGCGTAGGGGGCAGGCCCAACTATGGCTACACCTTC
CASSVGGRPNYGYTF
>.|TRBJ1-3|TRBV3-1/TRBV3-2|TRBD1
TGTGCCAGCAGCCAAGGACAGGGCCTCCTTTCTGGAAACACCATATATTTT
CASSQGQGLLSGNTIYF
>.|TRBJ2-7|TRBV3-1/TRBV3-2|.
TGTGCCAGCAGCCAAGTGAGGGGGTACGAGCAGTACTTC
CASSQVRGYEQYF
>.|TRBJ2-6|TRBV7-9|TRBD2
TGTGCCAGCAGCTCGGGACTAGCGGGAGGTTTCTCTGGGGCCAACGTCCTGACTTTC
CASSSGLAGGFSGANVLTF
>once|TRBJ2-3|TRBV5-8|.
TGTGCCAGCAGCTTGGCAGGGGCAGGAACCACAGATACGCAGTATTTT
CASSLAGAGTTDTQYF
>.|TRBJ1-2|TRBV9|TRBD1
TGTGCCAGCAGCGTGCAGGGGGCGTCTGGCTACACCTTC
CASSVQGASGYTF
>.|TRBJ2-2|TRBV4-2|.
TGTGCCAGCAGCCAAGACGTCGTCGGGGAGCTGTTTTTT
CASSQDVVGELFF
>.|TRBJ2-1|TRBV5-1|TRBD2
TGCGCCAGCAGCTGGAGCGGGGGGGCCTACAATGAGCAGTTCTTC
CASSWSGGAYNEQFF
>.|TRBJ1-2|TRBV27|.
TGTGCCAGCAGTTTCGACAAATACTATGGCTACACCTTC
CASSFDKYYGYTF
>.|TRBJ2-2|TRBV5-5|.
TGTGCCAGCAGCTTGATAGGCGGAAGATCCGGGGAGCTGTTTTTT
CASSLIGGRSGELFF
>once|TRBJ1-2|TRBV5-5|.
TGTGCCAGCAGCCCCCACACAGGGATCAACTATGGCTACACCTTC
CASSPHTGINYGYTF